The 27 T cell receptor beta chains reported below all come from one sample, sequenced in a study of CD8 T cells in Susac syndrome. With random hexamers, reverse transcription was performed on about 0.5 to 1 ug of RNA. TCRdb itself ran the immunoSEQ multiplex PCR reads through MiXCR, one entry per CDR3 protein. The table has 190,000 or so distinct CDR3 sequences, just under 95% seen once. Sequencing was carried out using CD4+ T cells from PBMCs. These receptors originate from a human donor with multiple sclerosis.

The chain couples TRBV7-3 to TRBJ1-2; 8 nucleotides match TRBD1. Germline CDR1 SGHTA, CDR2 FQGTGA. The CDR3 loop spans 14 amino acids. The V and J ends lost 2 bases and 4 bases, in that order; junction bases with no gene match: 3. The CDR3 DNA sequence: TGTGCCAGCAGCTTAGAGGACAGGGTCTATGGCTACACCTTC. This sequence encodes CASSLEDRVYGYTF.

The V gene is TRBV30, the J gene TRBJ2-5; tentatively, D is TRBD1 (5 bases). The CDR3 is 14 residues long. Deletions cut 2 bases from V and 5 bases from J, with 15 bases between. Germline V gene sequence: CDR1 GTSNPN, CDR2 SVGIG (reference sequence). The CDR3: CAWSTGGAAETQYF. Here the CDR3 DNA reads TGTGCCTGGAGTACCGGTGGGGCGGCGGAGACCCAGTACTTC.

CDR3 in amino acids: CSATERGLLGQPQHF. The CDR3 coding sequence is TGCAGTGCCACCGAACGCGGGCTCCTGGGGCAGCCCCAGCATTTT. The rearrangement uses TRBV20-1 and TRBJ1-5; D remains ambiguous. The germline gives CDR1 DFQATT, CDR2 SNEGSKA (reference sequence). V was pared by 6 bases and J by 7 bases, with 22 bases between. The CDR3 loop spans 15 amino acids.

J is TRBJ1-2 and V is TRBV6-5; unclear D gene. Trimming took 5 bases from V and 4 from J, leaving 8 bases between them. This CDR3 is 12 amino acids long. Germline loops: CDR1 MNHEY, CDR2 SVGAGI. CDR3 sequence (DNA): TGTGCCAGCAGTCCCGGTGCCTATGGCTACACCTTC. This sequence encodes CASSPGAYGYTF.

This clonotype came up once. CDR3 coding DNA: TGTGCCAGCAGTCCCGGCTGGGGATTCTATGGCTACACCTTC. Translated: CASSPGWGFYGYTF. This rearrangement joins TRBV12-3 or TRBV12-4 to TRBJ1-2; D not certain. This CDR3 has 14 residues. Trimming shortened V by 5 bases and J by 4 bases, and 14 bases separated the two germline ends.

The chain joins TRBV20-1 to TRBJ2-5; D is unclear. V lost 4 bases and J lost 7, with 10 bases in between. The CDR3 extends over 11 amino acids. CDR1 and CDR2 from the germline V gene are DFQATT and SNEGSKA (reference sequence). The DNA of the CDR3 is TGCAGTGCTACCCTGCCCGGGACCCAGTACTTC. Translation gives CSATLPGTQYF.

This chain joins TRBV7-9 and TRBJ2-3, with D perhaps TRBD1 (5 bases). The length of the CDR3 is 14 residues. Germline V gene data show CDR1 as SEHNR and CDR2 as FQNEAQ (reference sequence). V was clipped by 5 bases and J by 5 bases, with 14 bases between them. The CDR3 nucleotides read TGTGCCAGCAGCCGAGTAAAGGGGCAAGATACGCAGTATTTT. This gives the protein CASSRVKGQDTQYF.

The chain recombines TRBV29-1 with TRBJ1-4; the D gene is possibly TRBD1 (5 bases). Trimming removed 6 bases from V and 8 bases from J, with 10 bases in between. Germline V CDR1 and CDR2: SQVTM, ANQGSEA. This CDR3 comprises 11 residues. CDR3: CSVGEEEKLFF. As DNA, the CDR3 is TGCAGCGTGGGGGAAGAGGAAAAACTGTTTTTT.

The rearrangement joins TRBV7-9 to TRBJ1-2; D unclear. The germline V gene has CDR1 SEHNR and CDR2 FQNEAQ (reference sequence). V was pared by 2 bases and J by 0 bases, with 7 bases between. This CDR3 is 14 amino acids long. In nucleotides, the CDR3 is TGTGCCAGCAGCTTATCCGGAGCTAACTATGGCTACACCTTC. The encoded protein is CASSLSGANYGYTF.

This chain joins TRBV7-9 and TRBJ2-3; 9 bases line up with TRBD1. Germline V gives CDR1 SEHNR, CDR2 FQNEAQ (reference sequence). With V trimmed by 3 bases and J by 5 bases, 3 bases remained unmatched. The CDR3 consists of 14 residues. CDR3 protein: CASSFGTGKDTQYF. The CDR3 nucleotides are TGTGCCAGCAGCTTTGGGACAGGGAAAGATACGCAGTATTTT.

The gene calls are TRBV29-1 and TRBJ2-1, with a possible D match to TRBD2 (6 bases). With 7 bases removed from V and 6 bases from J, the gap between germline ends came to 19 bases. The CDR3 is 14 residues long. CDR1 SQVTM and CDR2 ANQGSEA come from the germline V gene. The CDR3 bases are TGCAGCGCCCACGGCGGGGCTTCTGGCAATGAGCAGTTCTTC. It specifies CSAHGGASGNEQFF.

The chain recombines TRBV4-2 with TRBJ2-3, with 7 bases aligning to TRBD1. Germline V lookup: CDR1 LGHNA, CDR2 YNFKEQ. The CDR3 is 16 residues long. V lost 4 bases, J lost 1 base, and 8 bases stayed unmatched. The CDR3 reads CASSPRGSTGTDTQYF. For the CDR3, the DNA is TGTGCCAGCAGCCCCAGGGGGTCAACTGGCACAGATACGCAGTATTTT.

This chain connects TRBV12-3 or TRBV12-4 to TRBJ1-1; 8 bases line up with TRBD1. The CDR3 is 15 residues long. Trimming took 6 bases from V and 2 from J; bases not matched to a gene: 8. This CDR3 is CASRTGVVLNTEAFF. CDR3 DNA: TGTGCCAGCAGGACAGGGGTCGTGCTAAACACTGAAGCTTTCTTT.

The rearrangement joins TRBV9 to TRBJ2-3; no clear D gene. CDR1 SGDLS and CDR2 YYNGEE come from the germline V gene. The CDR3 contains 14 residues. V was pared by 2 bases and J by 6 bases, with 13 bases between. The CDR3 DNA reads as TGTGCCAGCAGCGTCCTATCCCAGCAGGATACGCAGTATTTT. Protein: CASSVLSQQDTQYF.

This chain links TRBV20-1 with TRBJ1-5; D is unclear. The germline V and J ends were trimmed by 6 bases and 4 bases, with 10 bases remaining between them. The length of the CDR3 is 12 residues. Germline V gene lookup returns CDR1 DFQATT and CDR2 SNEGSKA (reference sequence). The CDR3 spells CSAGRHNQPQHF. CDR3 bases: TGCAGTGCCGGGAGGCATAATCAGCCCCAGCATTTT.

The rearrangement joins TRBV15 to TRBJ1-5; D might be TRBD1 (5 bases). CDR3 length: 13 amino acids. The ends were cut back, 9 bases at V and 5 bases at J, with 14 bases in the middle. Germline lookup yields CDR1 LNHNV and CDR2 YYDKDF (reference sequence). This CDR3 reads CATRKGRDQPQHF. The CDR3 DNA reads as TGTGCCACGCGCAAGGGCAGGGATCAGCCCCAGCATTTT.

This chain uses TRBV14 with TRBJ2-4; D remains unclear. This CDR3 is built from 11 residues. The V end was cut by 0 bases, the J end by 12 bases, with 6 bases between. The germline gives CDR1 SGHDN, CDR2 FVKESK. The CDR3 coding sequence is TGTGCCAGCAGCCAAGACAGCCGTCAGTACTTC. Its translation: CASSQDSRQYF.

The chain links TRBV29-1 to TRBJ1-1; 8 nucleotides match TRBD1. This CDR3 spans 14 amino acids. V lost 2 bases to trimming and J lost 0 bases; unmatched junction nucleotides: 2. Germline values: CDR1 SQVTM, CDR2 ANQGSEA. Here the CDR3 DNA reads TGCAGCGTTGAACAGGGGGCGATGAACACTGAAGCTTTCTTT. Amino acids: CSVEQGAMNTEAFF.

The chain is built from TRBV20-1 and TRBJ2-4, with TRBD1 matching 7 bases. Unmatched junction bases numbered 12, after V lost 6 bases and J lost 1 base. Germline lookup yields CDR1 DFQATT and CDR2 SNEGSKA (reference sequence). The CDR3 loop spans 16 amino acids. The DNA for the CDR3 is TGCAGTGCCCAGACAGGGCGAGGGTTGGCCAAAAACATTCAGTACTTC. It yields the protein CSAQTGRGLAKNIQYF.

This clonotype appeared once. This chain joins TRBV5-4 and TRBJ2-5; 7 nucleotides align to TRBD1. The germline CDR1 and CDR2 sequences are SGHNT and YYREEE (reference sequence). The CDR3 totals 14 residues. Trimming took 3 bases from V and 7 from J; bases not matched to a gene: 9. The CDR3 sequence: CASSSLDRSGTQYF. CDR3 coding DNA: TGTGCCAGCAGCTCCTTGGACAGGTCGGGGACCCAGTACTTC. The variable domain in full, with the rest retrieved from reference TRBV5-4 and TRBJ2-5, is ETGVTQSPTHLIKTRGQQVTLRCSSQSGHNTVSWYQQALGQGPQFIFQYYREEENGRGNFPPRFSGLQFPNYSSELNVNALELDDSALYLCASSSLDRSGTQYFGPGTRLLVL.

The V call is TRBV5-1, the J call TRBJ2-2; D remains unclear. The V gene lost 1 base and the J gene lost 1 base, with 5 bases spanning the gap. CDR3 length equals 14 residues. The germline V gene encodes CDR1 SGHRS and CDR2 YFSETQ. In DNA form, the CDR3 reads TGCGCCAGCAGCTTGAGGCAGAACACCGGGGAGCTGTTTTTT. Residues: CASSLRQNTGELFF.

The V call is TRBV20-1, the J call TRBJ1-5, with D unclear. Trimming left V 3 bases short and J 3 bases short, with 6 bases between. CDR1 is DFQATT and CDR2 is SNEGSKA in the germline V gene (reference sequence). The CDR3 covers 12 residues. The CDR3 reads CSASSSNQPQHF. In DNA form, the CDR3 reads TGCAGTGCTAGTAGTTCCAATCAGCCCCAGCATTTT.

The chain has TRBV5-1 and TRBJ2-3; TRBD2 aligns across 12 bases. Germline V CDR1 and CDR2: SGHRS, YFSETQ. V was clipped by 0 bases and J by 5 bases; unmatched bases: 7. This CDR3 comprises 17 residues. CDR3 in DNA: TGCGCCAGCAGCTTGGGGCGCACTAGCGGGGGGAAAGATACGCAGTATTTT. Amino acids: CASSLGRTSGGKDTQYF.

The chain has TRBV2 and TRBJ2-3; tentatively, D is TRBD2 (5 bases). The germline CDR1 and CDR2 sequences are SNHLY and FYNNEI. The CDR3 runs to 13 residues. Deletions cut 6 bases from V and 3 bases from J, with 10 bases between. Here the CDR3 reads CASRERETDTQYF. CDR3 sequence (DNA): TGTGCCAGCAGGGAAAGGGAGACAGATACGCAGTATTTT.

This chain uses TRBV29-1 with TRBJ1-1; maybe TRBD1 (6 bases). The V and J ends lost 6 bases and 7 bases respectively, with 6 bases between them. Germline V CDR1 and CDR2: SQVTM, ANQGSEA. CDR3 length equals 9 residues. CDR3 nucleotides: TGCAGCGTGGACAGTGAAGCTTTCTTT. Translated: CSVDSEAFF.

The V call is TRBV7-2, the J call TRBJ1-2; TRBD1 matches 8 bases. The CDR3 totals 15 residues. Trimming cost V 0 bases and J 6 bases; bases outside gene matches: 6. The V gene's germline CDR1 is SGHTA and CDR2 FQGNSA. The CDR3 loop is CASSLAPGQGNGYTF. The CDR3 DNA sequence: TGTGCCAGCAGCTTAGCGCCAGGACAGGGAAATGGCTACACCTTC.

V is TRBV9 and J is TRBJ2-6, with D perhaps matching TRBD2 (6 bases). CDR3 length: 18 amino acids. Germline V gene data show CDR1 as SGDLS and CDR2 as YYNGEE. Trimming took off 0 bases at V and 2 bases at J, with 15 bases between the two ends. CDR3 in DNA: TGTGCCAGCAGCGTAGCAGGAGGGTTGGGGGCTGGGGCCAACGTCCTGACTTTC. This translates into CASSVAGGLGAGANVLTF.